This is a list of T cell receptor beta chains from one sample in a study of CD4+ T cells in melanoma. TCRdb keeps only in-frame clones here, not all; method: immunoSEQ multiplex PCR. The sample contains more than 8,500 clones, around 71% of which appear only once. The sequencing sample was made of cells from a culture (not recorded whether cultured in vitro). Receptors were obtained from a human donor with melanoma. Both conserved end residues are part of each CDR3. Each record gives: V gene, D gene, J gene, clone size, CDR3 DNA, CDR3 protein. A D gene is named only where the DNA matches it firmly. Rows may omit the clone size; those that give it use once, few, many or a size class.

TRBV7-2	.	TRBJ1-1	.	TGTGCCAGCAGCCTGAATTTCGCTGAAGCTTTCTTT	CASSLNFAEAFF
TRBV18	TRBD1	TRBJ1-3	.	TGTGCCAGCTCACCAGTTTCGACAGGGGATTATGGAAACACCATATATTTT	CASSPVSTGDYGNTIYF
TRBV12-5	TRBD1	TRBJ2-1	.	TGTGCTAGTGGGTCGCCCGGGACAGGGTTCGATGAGCAGTTCTTC	CASGSPGTGFDEQFF
TRBV7-6	TRBD1	TRBJ2-5	.	TGTGCCAGCAGCTCCGGGGACAGCGTCATTGAGGAGACCCAGTACTTC	CASSSGDSVIEETQYF
TRBV18	.	TRBJ1-4	few	TGTGCCAGCTCGCCAATGCGAGTAGGTAATGAAAAACTGTTTTTT	CASSPMRVGNEKLFF
TRBV6-1	.	TRBJ2-5	.	TGTGCCAGTACAGCCCGTGGGCAAGAGACCCAGTACTTC	CASTARGQETQYF
TRBV6-5	.	TRBJ2-1	.	TGTGCCAGCAGTAAACTAGCAGACAATGAGCAGTTCTTC	CASSKLADNEQFF
TRBV10-3	.	TRBJ1-3	.	TGTGCCATCAATCGACAGAGCTCTGGAAACACCATATATTTT	CAINRQSSGNTIYF
TRBV5-6	TRBD2	TRBJ2-1	.	TGTGCCAGCAGCTTCAACGGACTAGCGGGTTACAATGAGCAGTTCTTC	CASSFNGLAGYNEQFF
TRBV14	TRBD1	TRBJ1-2	.	TGTGCCAGCAGCTACAGGGGGCTTGGTGGCTACACCTTC	CASSYRGLGGYTF
TRBV11-2	.	TRBJ2-7	.	TGTGCCAGCAGCGGGGTCGGATTTGCCGAGCAGTACTTC	CASSGVGFAEQYF
TRBV7-9	TRBD1	TRBJ1-1	.	TGTGCCAGCACCCGGGACAGCGCCACTGAAGCTTTCTTT	CASTRDSATEAFF
TRBV18	TRBD1	TRBJ2-7	.	TGTGCCAGCTCACCCGGGACAGGACAAGACGAGCAGTACTTC	CASSPGTGQDEQYF
TRBV11-2	.	TRBJ2-3	.	TGTGCCAGCAGCTTAGATATTTCAACTTTTACAGATACGCAGTATTTT	CASSLDISTFTDTQYF
TRBV4-1	TRBD1	TRBJ2-7	few	TGCGCCAGCAGAGGGACAGGGGGACGAGGCTACGAGCAGTACTTC	CASRGTGGRGYEQYF
TRBV5-4	TRBD1	TRBJ2-4	.	TGTGCCAGCAGCTTGACAGGGGGAAACATTCAGTACTTC	CASSLTGGNIQYF
TRBV29-1	.	TRBJ2-7	.	TGCAGCGTTGAAGGGGGTCCCGTCGGGCAGTACTTC	CSVEGGPVGQYF
TRBV5-6	TRBD2	TRBJ2-5	.	TGTGCCAGCAGCTTGGACATAAATCCCCTAGCGGGGAGAGAGACCCAGTACTTC	CASSLDINPLAGRETQYF
TRBV11-1	.	TRBJ1-1	few	TGTGCCAGCAACCTGGACAGATGGAACACTGAAGCTTTCTTT	CASNLDRWNTEAFF
TRBV30	TRBD1	TRBJ2-7	.	TGTGCCTGGAGTGGACAGGGGGCAAGATACGAGCAGTACTTC	CAWSGQGARYEQYF
TRBV2	.	TRBJ1-1	once	TGTGCCAGCATCTTGGTTATGAACACTGAAGCTTTCTTT	CASILVMNTEAFF
TRBV5-1	TRBD1	TRBJ1-1	.	TGCGCCAGCAGCATGACAGGGGGCATGATTGAAGCTTTCTTT	CASSMTGGMIEAFF
TRBV21-1	.	TRBJ2-7	.	TGTGCCAGCAGCAAACAGTCAGGGGGCAACTACGAGCAGTACTTC	CASSKQSGGNYEQYF
TRBV30	.	TRBJ1-2	.	TGTGCCTCCTATACCCTAAGAAGCGGTGGCTACACCTTC	CASYTLRSGGYTF
TRBV7-9	.	TRBJ1-4	few	TGTGCCAGCAGCTTCGGCAGGCTGGAAAAACTGTTTTTT	CASSFGRLEKLFF
TRBV7-3	TRBD1	TRBJ2-5	once	TGTGCCAGCAGCTTACAGGGGACAGACCAAGAGACCCAGTACTTC	CASSLQGTDQETQYF
TRBV5-1	.	TRBJ1-3	once	TGCGCCAGCAGCTTGGACGCCACAACAAACACCATATATTTT	CASSLDATTNTIYF
TRBV27	.	TRBJ2-5	few	TGTGCCAGCAGTTCACAGAGGTTTCGGGAGACCCAGTACTTC	CASSSQRFRETQYF
TRBV10-2	TRBD1	TRBJ1-2	.	TGCGCCAGCAGCCTGGACAGGCAGAGTGGCTACACCTTC	CASSLDRQSGYTF
TRBV27	.	TRBJ1-1	.	TGTGCCAGCAGTTTGGAGGCGGGACAGAACACTGAAGCTTTCTTT	CASSLEAGQNTEAFF
TRBV6-6	TRBD1	TRBJ2-7	.	TGTGCCAGCAGTACCGGGGACAGGGTGTACGAGCAGTACTTC	CASSTGDRVYEQYF
TRBV18	.	TRBJ1-2	.	TGTGCCAGCTCACCAGGGCCGCCAGGGGCTAACTATGGCTACACCTTC	CASSPGPPGANYGYTF
TRBV9	.	TRBJ2-7	.	TGTGCCAGCAGCGTATCAGCAGGGCCCTACGAGCATTACTTC	CASSVSAGPYEHYF
TRBV14	TRBD1	TRBJ2-7	once	TGTGCCAGCAGCCGCGGGACAGGGGGTAATTACGAGCAGTACTTC	CASSRGTGGNYEQYF
TRBV5-1	.	TRBJ1-4	.	TGCGCCAGCAGCGCGGGACATACGGGCGCAACTAATGAAAAACTGTTTTTT	CASSAGHTGATNEKLFF
TRBV5-6	.	TRBJ2-5	once	TGTGCCAGCAGCTTGCGGCAGGGAATGATGGAGACCCAGTACTTC	CASSLRQGMMETQYF
TRBV5-1	TRBD2	TRBJ2-6	.	TGCGCCAGCAGTCGGACCCCGCTAGCGGGGGGTTTCTCTGGGGCCAACGTCCTGACTTTC	CASSRTPLAGGFSGANVLTF
TRBV4-2	TRBD2	TRBJ2-1	.	TGTGCCAGCAGCCGCGGGGGGGTAGCGGGGGGCTCCTACAATGAGCAGTTCTTC	CASSRGGVAGGSYNEQFF
TRBV2	TRBD1	TRBJ1-4	medium-sized	TGTGCCAGCAGTGTCCGCTTAGGGGGCGAAAAACTGTTTTTT	CASSVRLGGEKLFF
TRBV5-5	.	TRBJ2-7	.	TGTGCCAGCAGCGCTACAGAGGGCTACGAGCAGTACTTC	CASSATEGYEQYF
TRBV11-2	TRBD2	TRBJ2-3	once	TGTGCCAGCAGCTCGAGACTAGCTCAGCACACAGATACGCAGTATTTT	CASSSRLAQHTDTQYF
TRBV21-1	.	TRBJ2-7	few	TGTGCCAGCAGCATTAGCGGGGGCCCCTACGAGCAGTACTTC	CASSISGGPYEQYF